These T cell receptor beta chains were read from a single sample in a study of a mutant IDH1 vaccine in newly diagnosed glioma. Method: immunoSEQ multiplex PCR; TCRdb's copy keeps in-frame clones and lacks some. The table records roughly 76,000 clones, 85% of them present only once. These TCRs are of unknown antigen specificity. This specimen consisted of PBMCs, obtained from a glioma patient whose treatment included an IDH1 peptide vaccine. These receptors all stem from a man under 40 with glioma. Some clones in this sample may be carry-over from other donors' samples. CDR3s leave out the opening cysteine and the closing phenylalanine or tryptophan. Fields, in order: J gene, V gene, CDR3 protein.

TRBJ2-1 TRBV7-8 ASSRTGEQF
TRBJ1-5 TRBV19 ASREGQGARQPQH
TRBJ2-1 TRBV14 ASSQLVGTYNEQF
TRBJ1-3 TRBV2 ASSERDYNSGNTIY
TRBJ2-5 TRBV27 ASSLTGGETQY
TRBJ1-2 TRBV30 AWMTNGGYT
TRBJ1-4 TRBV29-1 SVEEEALGEKLF
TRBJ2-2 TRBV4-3 ASSPRTSGGHTGELF
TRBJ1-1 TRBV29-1 SVVVSLTEAF
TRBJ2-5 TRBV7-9 ASSARTGKETQY
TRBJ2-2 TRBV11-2 ASSPGVNTGELF
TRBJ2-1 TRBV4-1 ASSQVDLGFFNEQF
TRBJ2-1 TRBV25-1 ASSEPRRSGDEQF
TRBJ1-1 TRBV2 ASSTSDRVGAF
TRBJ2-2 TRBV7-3 ASSLTATSGGELF
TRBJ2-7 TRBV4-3 ASSQAWQRGEQY
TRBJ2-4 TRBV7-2 ASSLAGGKNIQY
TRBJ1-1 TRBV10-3 AISELGITLNTEAF
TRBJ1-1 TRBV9 ATAEGARTEAF
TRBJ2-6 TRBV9 ASSLNPSGANVLT
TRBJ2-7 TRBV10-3 AISAGLEKPYEQY
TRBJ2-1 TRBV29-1 SVDDLAGGLTNEQF
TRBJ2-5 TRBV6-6 ASSYRAYQETQY
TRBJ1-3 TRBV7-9 ASSPRVAISGNTIY